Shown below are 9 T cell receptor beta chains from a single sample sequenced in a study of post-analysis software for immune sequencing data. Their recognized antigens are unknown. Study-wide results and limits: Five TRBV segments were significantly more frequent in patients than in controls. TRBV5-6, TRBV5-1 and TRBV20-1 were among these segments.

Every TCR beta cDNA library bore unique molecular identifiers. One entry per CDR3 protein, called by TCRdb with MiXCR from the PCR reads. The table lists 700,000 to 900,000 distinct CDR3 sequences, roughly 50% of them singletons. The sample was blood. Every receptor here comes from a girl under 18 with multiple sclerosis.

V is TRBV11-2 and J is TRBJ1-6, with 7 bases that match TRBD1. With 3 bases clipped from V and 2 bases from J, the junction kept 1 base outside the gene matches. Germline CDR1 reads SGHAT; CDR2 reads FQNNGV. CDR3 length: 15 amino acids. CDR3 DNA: TGTGCCAGCAGCTTTGACAGGGCCTATAATTCACCCCTCCACTTT. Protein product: CASSFDRAYNSPLHF.

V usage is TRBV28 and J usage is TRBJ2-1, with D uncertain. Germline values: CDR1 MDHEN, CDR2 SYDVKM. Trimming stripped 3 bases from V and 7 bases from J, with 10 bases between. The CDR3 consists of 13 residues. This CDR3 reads CASSFRLGNEQFF. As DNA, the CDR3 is TGTGCCAGCAGTTTTCGATTGGGGAATGAGCAGTTCTTC. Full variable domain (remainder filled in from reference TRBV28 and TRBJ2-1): DVKVTQSSRYLVKRTGEKVFLECVQDMDHENMFWYRQDPGLGLRLIYFSYDVKMKEKGDIPEGYSVSREKKERFSLILESASTNQTSMYLCASSFRLGNEQFFGPGTRLTVL.

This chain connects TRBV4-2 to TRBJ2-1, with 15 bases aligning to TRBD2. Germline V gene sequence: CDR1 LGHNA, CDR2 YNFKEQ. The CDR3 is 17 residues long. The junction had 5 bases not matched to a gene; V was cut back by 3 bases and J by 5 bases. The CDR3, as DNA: TGTGCCAGCAGCCAGGGGGGACTAGCGGGAGGTCACAATGAGCAGTTCTTC. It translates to CASSQGGLAGGHNEQFF.

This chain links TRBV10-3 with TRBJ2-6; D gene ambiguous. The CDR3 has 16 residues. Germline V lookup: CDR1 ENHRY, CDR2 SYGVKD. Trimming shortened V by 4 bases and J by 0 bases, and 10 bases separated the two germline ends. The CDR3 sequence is CAISVHSSSGANVLTF. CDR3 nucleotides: TGTGCCATCAGTGTCCACAGCAGCTCTGGGGCCAACGTCCTGACTTTC.

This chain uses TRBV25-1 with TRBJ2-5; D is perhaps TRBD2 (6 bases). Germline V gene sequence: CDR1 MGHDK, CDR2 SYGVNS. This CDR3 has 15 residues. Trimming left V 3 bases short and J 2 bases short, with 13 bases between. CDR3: CASSESGRHQETQYF. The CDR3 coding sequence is TGTGCCAGCAGTGAGTCGGGGAGGCATCAAGAGACCCAGTACTTC.

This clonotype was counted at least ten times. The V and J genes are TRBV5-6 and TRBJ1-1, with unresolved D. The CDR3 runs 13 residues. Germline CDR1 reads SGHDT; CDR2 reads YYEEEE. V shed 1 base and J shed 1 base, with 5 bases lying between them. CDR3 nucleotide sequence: TGTGCCAGCAGCTTGAACAGGAACACTGAAGCTTTCTTT. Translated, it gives CASSLNRNTEAFF.

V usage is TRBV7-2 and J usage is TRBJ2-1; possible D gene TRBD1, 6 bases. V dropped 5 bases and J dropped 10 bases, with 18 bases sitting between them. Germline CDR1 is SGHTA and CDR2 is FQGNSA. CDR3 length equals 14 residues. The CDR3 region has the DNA TGTGCCAGCAGCCCCGGGACACGAGCTGAGGAGCAGTTCTTC. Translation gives CASSPGTRAEEQFF.

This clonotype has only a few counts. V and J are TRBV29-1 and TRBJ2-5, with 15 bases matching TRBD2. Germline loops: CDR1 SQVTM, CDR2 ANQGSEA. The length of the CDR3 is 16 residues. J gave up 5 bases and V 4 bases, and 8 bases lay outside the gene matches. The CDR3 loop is CSVAGLAGGRGETQYF. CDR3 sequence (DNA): TGCAGCGTTGCCGGACTAGCGGGAGGGAGGGGTGAGACCCAGTACTTC.

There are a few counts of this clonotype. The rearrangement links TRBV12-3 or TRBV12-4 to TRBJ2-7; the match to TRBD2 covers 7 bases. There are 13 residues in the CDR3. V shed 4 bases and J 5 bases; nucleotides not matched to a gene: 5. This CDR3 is CASSSTSEDEQYF. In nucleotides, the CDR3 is TGTGCCAGCAGTTCTACTAGCGAGGACGAGCAGTACTTC.